The following is a T cell receptor (beta chain) sequence with its context. Germline V CDR1 and CDR2: SGDLS, YYNGEE. J lost 3 bases, V lost 4 bases, and 5 bases had no gene match. This CDR3 is 15 amino acids long. This record comes from a study of blood T cell repertoires in COVID-19. Study at large: Specimens from acute and convalescent COVID-19 originated in the United States, Italy and Spain.

In the authors' workflow: Reference gene primer amplification gave nucleated cell count estimates. Assay used: immunoSEQ multiplex PCR; TCRdb lists only in-frame clones, some missing. Clone size and V and J calls were adopted from that table, with D and trimming inferred from the DNA. Among a few hundred thousand clones listed, around nine tenths were seen once. The source is a middle-aged man who had recovered from COVID-19. This chain uses TRBV9 with TRBJ2-1, with TRBD2 matching over 9 bases. Specimen: peripheral blood. CDR3: CASSPSSGVYNEQFF. CDR3 DNA sequence: TGTGCCAGCAGCCCATCTAGCGGGGTCTACAATGAGCAGTTCTTC.